This T cell receptor (beta chain) was identified in a study of T cells after yellow fever vaccination (dated by TCRdb to between 2017 and 2020). For the study in its entirety: The SMART-Seq v4 Ultra Low Input RNA kit was used to prepare libraries from fractions with low cell numbers. Bulk TCR alpha and beta repertoires were sequenced longitudinally to track T-cell clones before and after primary and booster YFV17D yellow fever vaccination. Two healthy male donors made up the cohort, one aged 18 to 30 years and the other aged 30 to 39 years. Blood samples were taken at several timepoints before and after primary and secondary immunization, and bulk PBMC replicates and cell subsets were isolated. What the study reported, not specific to this receptor: Computational filtering was required because FACS-sorted repertoires could contain abundant contaminating clonotypes from the bulk population. After the booster, most clones that had expanded after primary vaccination were detected again (almost 97% of CD4 and more than 85% of CD8), suggesting broad maintenance of memory. A small fraction of clonotypes showed up in both the CD4 and CD8 compartments, probably as a result of convergent recombination. Because the study included only two donors, the extent to which the findings can be generalized is limited. The secondary T-cell response was found to be weaker but faster than the primary response, with a peak reached on day 5 rather than on day 15.

What the treatment or condition label conveys for this sample: live attenuated yellow fever vaccine strain. Two biological replicates of bulk PBMCs were collected at each blood-draw timepoint. A standard Ficoll-Paque protocol was used to isolate PBMCs from peripheral blood. TriZol was used to extract RNA from bulk PBMCs, from CD4 and CD8 fractions, and from dextramer-positive and dextramer-negative fractions. According to the germline V gene (reference sequence), CDR1 reads LNHNV and CDR2 reads YYDKDF. V ends up 5 bases short and J 4 bases short, with an unmatched junction base count of 9. The CDR3 measures 15 amino acids from cysteine to phenylalanine. This entry keeps only the CDR3 DNA: 45 bases, framed from base 1. Points on this clonotype: Its antigen remains undetermined. No much larger clonotype is one base removed from it; base qualities were not supplied.

TCR cDNA was synthesized by 5'RACE template switching, which introduced a universal primer site and unique molecular identifiers. Priming of cDNA synthesis was performed from both the TCR alpha and TCR beta constant segments. Libraries were amplified in two PCR steps, with sample barcodes and sequencing adapters added in the second step. Sequencing of libraries was performed on Illumina HiSeq 2500 (2x100 bp) or NovaSeq (2x150 bp). In the authors' own workflow: MIGEC was used to demultiplex reads and collapse the reads into UMI consensus sequences, and MiXCR was used for V(D)J alignment. Clonotypes responding to the vaccine were identified with edgeR on replicate PBMC samples, with the criteria of FDR below 0.01 and a log2 fold change above 5 up to day 15. Each bulk clonotype received a CD4 or CD8 identity based on whether the sequenced CD4 or CD8 repertoire contained that clonotype at higher abundance. The public reads were reprocessed in TCRdb via fastp at Q25 and MiXCR, keeping in-frame beta chains. Rows with a matching CDR3 protein are joined into one entry that keeps the most common DNA and genes. The V and J calls here are based on TCRdb, not the publication. The sample table shows 550,000 to 750,000 distinct CDR3 sequences, and roughly 13% are seen once. The ten top clones hold roughly an eighth of the sample.

This TCR derives from a man under 40 who received the YFV17D yellow fever vaccine. In this chain, TRBV15 is recombined with TRBJ2-5, with TRBD1 matching 8 junction bases. The source was PBMCs, collected on the day of the yellow fever booster vaccination. The bases read TGTGCCACCAGCTTCCTCGGGCAGGGGGCAGAGACCCAGTACTTC. This sequence encodes CATSFLGQGAETQYF. With the rest looked up from the reference TRBV15 and TRBJ2-5 genes rather than sequenced, the full variable domain is DAMVIQNPRYQVTQFGKPVTLSCSQTLNHNVMYWYQQKSSQAPKLLFHYYDKDFNNEADTPDNFQSRRPNTSFCFLDIRSPGLGDTAMYLCATSFLGQGAETQYFGPGTRLLVL.